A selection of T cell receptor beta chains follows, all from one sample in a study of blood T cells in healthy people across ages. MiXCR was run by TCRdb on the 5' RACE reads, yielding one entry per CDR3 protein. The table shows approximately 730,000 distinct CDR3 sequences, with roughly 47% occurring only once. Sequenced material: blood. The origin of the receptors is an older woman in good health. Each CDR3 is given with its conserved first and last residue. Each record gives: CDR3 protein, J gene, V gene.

cdr3_aa: CSARNSDSYNEQFF; j_call: TRBJ2-1; v_call: TRBV20-1
cdr3_aa: CASSLAPVVDRRNEKLFF; j_call: TRBJ1-4; v_call: TRBV7-9
cdr3_aa: CASSLSEGHETQYF; j_call: TRBJ2-5; v_call: TRBV7-9
cdr3_aa: CASSWGASSYDEQYF; j_call: TRBJ2-5; v_call: TRBV12-3/TRBV12-4
cdr3_aa: CASSSQGTGLYNEQFF; j_call: TRBJ2-1; v_call: TRBV5-1
cdr3_aa: CASSLQADGYTF; j_call: TRBJ1-2; v_call: TRBV7-9
cdr3_aa: CSATGAGGDTDTQYF; j_call: TRBJ2-3; v_call: TRBV20-1
cdr3_aa: CSARDLTSGASYEQYF; j_call: TRBJ2-7; v_call: TRBV20-1
cdr3_aa: CASSSSVRGDNEQYF; j_call: TRBJ2-4; v_call: TRBV3-1
cdr3_aa: CSVEGQGAQGTEAFF; j_call: TRBJ1-1; v_call: TRBV29-1
cdr3_aa: CSASSPSYSNQPQHF; j_call: TRBJ1-5; v_call: TRBV20-1
cdr3_aa: CASSHTGRNNNEQFF; j_call: TRBJ2-1; v_call: TRBV7-9
cdr3_aa: CSAARRGGEAFF; j_call: TRBJ1-1; v_call: TRBV20-1
cdr3_aa: CASSSHPGTDYEQYF; j_call: TRBJ2-7; v_call: TRBV9
cdr3_aa: CASSSGQSRGEKLFF; j_call: TRBJ1-4; v_call: TRBV5-1
cdr3_aa: CASSQRIADLSTDTQYF; j_call: TRBJ2-3; v_call: TRBV3-1